The 2 T cell receptor beta chains given below trace back to one sample, sequenced in a study of T cell responses to AZD1222 COVID-19 vaccine (dated by TCRdb to the early 2020s). This sample's time point label indicates: baseline before first vaccination. The method was the immunoSEQ multiplex PCR assay. This immuneACCESS table, as held by TCRdb, lists in-frame sequences with V and J called but not all clones. Of the missing ones, under half trace to an unresolved V gene in checked studies; the others have no known cause. Counted in this sample were more than 60,000 clones; about 90% of them appeared once. The top ten clones comprise 24% of the sample. This sample comprised peripheral blood, obtained on day 0 of AZD1222 vaccination. All receptors derive from an adult in good health.

The V call is TRBV28, the J call TRBJ2-1; D possibly matches TRBD1 or TRBD2 (6 bases each). Germline loops: CDR1 MDHEN, CDR2 SYDVKM. This CDR3 comprises 14 residues. Trimming removed 8 bases from V and 5 bases from J, with 16 bases in between. In DNA, the CDR3 is TGTGCCAGCTTACAGGGAGGATTGGACAATGAGCAGTTCTTC. Amino acid sequence: CASLQGGLDNEQFF.

The genes are TRBV4-2 and TRBJ2-1; no clear D. Trimming cost V 0 bases and J 0 bases, with 6 bases left between them. CDR3 length: 15 residues. CDR1 is LGHNA and CDR2 is YNFKEQ in the germline V gene. The CDR3 sequence: CASSQDSSSYNEQFF. In nucleotides, the CDR3 is TGTGCCAGCAGCCAAGATTCAAGCTCCTACAATGAGCAGTTCTTC.